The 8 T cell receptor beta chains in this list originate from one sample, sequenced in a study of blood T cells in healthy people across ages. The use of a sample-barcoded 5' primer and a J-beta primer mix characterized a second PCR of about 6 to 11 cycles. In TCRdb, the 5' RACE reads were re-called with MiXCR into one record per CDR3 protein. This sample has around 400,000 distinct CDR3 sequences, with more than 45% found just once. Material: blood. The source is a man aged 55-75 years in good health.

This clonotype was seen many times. DNA for the CDR3: TGCAGCGTTGAAGGCGTTAGCACCGCAGATACGCAGTATTTT. This sequence encodes CSVEGVSTADTQYF. The rearrangement links TRBV29-1 to TRBJ2-3; D gene ambiguous. V was trimmed by 1 base and J by 4 bases, leaving 12 bases between them. The V gene's germline CDR1 is SQVTM and CDR2 ANQGSEA. CDR3 size: 14 residues.

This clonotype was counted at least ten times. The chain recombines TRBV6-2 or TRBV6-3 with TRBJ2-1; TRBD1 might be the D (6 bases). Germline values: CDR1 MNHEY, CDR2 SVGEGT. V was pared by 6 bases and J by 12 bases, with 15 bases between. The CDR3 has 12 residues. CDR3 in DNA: TGTGCCAGCAGACAGGGCGAAACAGGGCAGTTCTTC. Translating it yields CASRQGETGQFF.

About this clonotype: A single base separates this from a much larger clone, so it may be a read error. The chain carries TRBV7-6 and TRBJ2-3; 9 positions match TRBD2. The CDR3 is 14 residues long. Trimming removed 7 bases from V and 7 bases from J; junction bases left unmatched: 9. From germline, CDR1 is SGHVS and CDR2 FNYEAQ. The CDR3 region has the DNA TGTGCCAGCAATGGAGAAGCGGGAGGATATACGCAGTATTTT. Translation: CASNGEAGGYTQYF. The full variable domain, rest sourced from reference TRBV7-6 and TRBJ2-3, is GAGVSQSPRYKVTKRGQDVALRCDPISGHVSLYWYRQALGQGPEFLTYFNYEAQQDKSGLPNDRFSAERPEGSISTLTIQRTEQRDSAMYRCASNGEAGGYTQYFGPGTRLTVL.

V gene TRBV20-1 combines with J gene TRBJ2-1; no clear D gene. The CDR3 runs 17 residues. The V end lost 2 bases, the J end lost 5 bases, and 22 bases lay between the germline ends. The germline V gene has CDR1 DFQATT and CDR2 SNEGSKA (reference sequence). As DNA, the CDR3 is TGCAGTGCTAGAAATCCATTGCGTCCCGGTCTCCACAATGAGCAGTTCTTC. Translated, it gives CSARNPLRPGLHNEQFF.

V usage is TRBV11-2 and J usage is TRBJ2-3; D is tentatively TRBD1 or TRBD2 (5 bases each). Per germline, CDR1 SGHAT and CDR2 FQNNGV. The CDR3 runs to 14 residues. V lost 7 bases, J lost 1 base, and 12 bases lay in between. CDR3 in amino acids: CASNRGAGTDTQYF. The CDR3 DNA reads TGTGCCAGCAACCGAGGGGCCGGCACAGATACGCAGTATTTT.

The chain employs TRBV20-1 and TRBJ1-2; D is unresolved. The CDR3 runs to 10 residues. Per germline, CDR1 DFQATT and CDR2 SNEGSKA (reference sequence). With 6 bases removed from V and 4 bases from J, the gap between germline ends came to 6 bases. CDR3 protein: CSAYTYGYTF. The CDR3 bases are TGCAGTGCGTACACCTATGGCTACACCTTC.

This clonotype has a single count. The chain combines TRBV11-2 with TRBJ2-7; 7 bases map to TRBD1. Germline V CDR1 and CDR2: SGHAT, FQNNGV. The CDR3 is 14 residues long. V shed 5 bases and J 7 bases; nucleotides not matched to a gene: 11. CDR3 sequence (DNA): TGTGCCAGCAGCCCCCAGACAGGGCGCAATGAGCAGTACTTC. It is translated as CASSPQTGRNEQYF. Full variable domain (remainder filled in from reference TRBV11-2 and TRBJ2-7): EAGVAQSPRYKIIEKRQSVAFWCNPISGHATLYWYQQILGQGPKLLIQFQNNGVVDDSQLPKDRFSAERLKGVDSTLKIQPAKLEDSAVYLCASSPQTGRNEQYFGPGTRLTVT.

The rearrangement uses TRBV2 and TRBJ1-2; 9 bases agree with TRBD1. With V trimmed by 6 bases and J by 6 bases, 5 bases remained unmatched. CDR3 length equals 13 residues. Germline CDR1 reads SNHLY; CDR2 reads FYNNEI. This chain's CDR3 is CASSETGGDGYTF. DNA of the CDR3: TGTGCCAGCAGCGAGACAGGGGGTGATGGCTACACCTTC.